This T cell receptor (beta chain) is drawn from a study of T cells in localized non-small cell lung cancer. Whole-study findings and limits: Heterogeneity cannot be ruled out, as sequencing used one tumor region only. The appearance of a median roughly 56 of the top 100 tumor clones was seen in adjacent lung. Maximal T cell clonality occurred in uninvolved adjacent lung, with tumor ranking below it.

A remark on this clone: Its antigen is still unknown.

V was cut by 0 bases and J by 7 bases, with 12 bases left in between. Germline loops: CDR1 GTSNPN, CDR2 SVGIG (reference sequence). CDR3 size: 13 residues. TCRdb's copy holds only in-frame clones and misses some; the assay was immunoSEQ multiplex PCR. The sample includes 5,400 or so clones, 85% seen only once; the top ten take around 7.8%. The J gene is TRBJ1-2, the V gene TRBV30; possible D gene TRBD1, 5 bases. The TCR sequence derives from a woman aged 40-70 years with stage II lung adenocarcinoma. The sequencing here drew on PBMCs, taken before any cancer treatment. The CDR3 spells CAWSVLVGTGYTF. The CDR3 DNA is TGTGCCTGGAGTGTGCTAGTAGGGACTGGCTACACCTTC.